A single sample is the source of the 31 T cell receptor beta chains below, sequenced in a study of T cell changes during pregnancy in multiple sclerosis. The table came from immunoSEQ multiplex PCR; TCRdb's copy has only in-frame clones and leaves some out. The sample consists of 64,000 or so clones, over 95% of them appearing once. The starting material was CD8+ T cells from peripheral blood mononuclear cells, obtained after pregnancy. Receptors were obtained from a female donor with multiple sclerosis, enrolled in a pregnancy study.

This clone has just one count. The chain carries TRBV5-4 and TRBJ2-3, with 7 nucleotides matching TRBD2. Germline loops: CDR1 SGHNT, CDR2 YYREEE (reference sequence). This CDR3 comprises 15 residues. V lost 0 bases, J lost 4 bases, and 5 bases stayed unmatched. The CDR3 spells CASSLGLAGSDTQYF. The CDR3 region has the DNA TGTGCCAGCAGCTTGGGACTAGCAGGTTCAGATACGCAGTATTTT.

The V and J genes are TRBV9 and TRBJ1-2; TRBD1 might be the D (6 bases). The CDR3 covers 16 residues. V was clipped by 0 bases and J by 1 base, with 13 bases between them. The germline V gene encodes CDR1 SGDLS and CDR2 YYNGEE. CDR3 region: CASSVAFRGYNYGYTF. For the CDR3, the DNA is TGTGCCAGCAGCGTAGCTTTCAGGGGCTATAACTATGGCTACACCTTC.

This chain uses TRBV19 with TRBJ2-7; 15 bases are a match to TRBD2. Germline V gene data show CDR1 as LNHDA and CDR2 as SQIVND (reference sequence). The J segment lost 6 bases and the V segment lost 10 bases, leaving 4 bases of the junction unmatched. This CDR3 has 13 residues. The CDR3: CATGLAGGSEQYF. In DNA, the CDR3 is TGTGCCACCGGACTAGCGGGAGGGAGCGAGCAGTACTTC.

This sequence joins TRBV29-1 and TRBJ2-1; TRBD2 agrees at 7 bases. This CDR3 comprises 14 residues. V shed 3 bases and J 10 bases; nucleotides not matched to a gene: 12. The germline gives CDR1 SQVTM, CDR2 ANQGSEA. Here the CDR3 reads CSVDELAFLNEQFF. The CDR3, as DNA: TGCAGCGTTGATGAACTAGCGTTCCTCAACGAGCAGTTCTTC.

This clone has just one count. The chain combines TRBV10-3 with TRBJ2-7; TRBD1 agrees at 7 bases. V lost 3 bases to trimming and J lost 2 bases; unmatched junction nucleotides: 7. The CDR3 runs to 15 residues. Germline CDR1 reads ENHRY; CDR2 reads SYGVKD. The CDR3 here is CAISDPQGNTYEQYF. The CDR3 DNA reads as TGTGCCATCAGTGACCCACAGGGGAATACCTACGAGCAGTACTTC.

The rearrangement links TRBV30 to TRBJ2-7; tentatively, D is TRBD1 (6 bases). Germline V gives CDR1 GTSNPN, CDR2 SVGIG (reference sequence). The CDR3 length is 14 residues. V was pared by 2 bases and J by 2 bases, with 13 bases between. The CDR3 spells CAWSLGQGPYEQYF. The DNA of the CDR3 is TGTGCCTGGAGTCTAGGGCAGGGGCCCTACGAGCAGTACTTC.

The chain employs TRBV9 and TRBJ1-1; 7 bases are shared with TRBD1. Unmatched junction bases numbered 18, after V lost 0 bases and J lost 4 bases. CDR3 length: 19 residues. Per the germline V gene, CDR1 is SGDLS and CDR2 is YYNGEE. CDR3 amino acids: CASSVGVGTESWMVTEAFF. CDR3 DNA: TGTGCCAGCAGCGTAGGAGTCGGGACAGAGTCTTGGATGGTCACTGAAGCTTTCTTT. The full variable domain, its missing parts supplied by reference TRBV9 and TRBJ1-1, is DSGVTQTPKHLITATGQRVTLRCSPRSGDLSVYWYQQSLDQGLQFLIQYYNGEERAKGNILERFSAQQFPDLHSELNLSSLELGDSALYFCASSVGVGTESWMVTEAFFGQGTRLTVV.

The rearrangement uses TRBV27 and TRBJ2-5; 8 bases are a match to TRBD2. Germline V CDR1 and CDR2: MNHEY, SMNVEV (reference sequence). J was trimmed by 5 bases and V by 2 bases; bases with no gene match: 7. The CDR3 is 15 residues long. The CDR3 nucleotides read TGTGCCAGCAGTTTAAGGGCGGGAGGATGGGAGACCCAGTACTTC. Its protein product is CASSLRAGGWETQYF.

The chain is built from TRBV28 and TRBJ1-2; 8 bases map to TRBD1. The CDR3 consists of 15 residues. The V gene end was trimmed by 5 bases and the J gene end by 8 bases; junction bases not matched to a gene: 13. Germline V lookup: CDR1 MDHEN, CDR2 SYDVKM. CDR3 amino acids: CASSRSVRTGHGYTF. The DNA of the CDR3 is TGTGCCAGCAGTAGAAGCGTCCGGACAGGGCACGGCTACACCTTC.

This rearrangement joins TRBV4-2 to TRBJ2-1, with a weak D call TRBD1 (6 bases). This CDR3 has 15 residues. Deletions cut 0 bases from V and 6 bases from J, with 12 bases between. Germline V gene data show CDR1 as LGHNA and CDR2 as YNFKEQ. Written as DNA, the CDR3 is TGTGCCAGCAGCCAAGATCAGGGGCCTTCCAATGAGCAGTTCTTC. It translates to CASSQDQGPSNEQFF.

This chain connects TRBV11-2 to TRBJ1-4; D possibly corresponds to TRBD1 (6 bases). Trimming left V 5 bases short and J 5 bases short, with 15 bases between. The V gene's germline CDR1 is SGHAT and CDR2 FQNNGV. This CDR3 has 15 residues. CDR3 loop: CASSTPQGPNEKLFF. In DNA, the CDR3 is TGTGCCAGCAGCACTCCCCAGGGGCCCAATGAAAAACTGTTTTTT. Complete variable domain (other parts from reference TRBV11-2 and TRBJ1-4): EAGVAQSPRYKIIEKRQSVAFWCNPISGHATLYWYQQILGQGPKLLIQFQNNGVVDDSQLPKDRFSAERLKGVDSTLKIQPAKLEDSAVYLCASSTPQGPNEKLFFGSGTQLSVL.

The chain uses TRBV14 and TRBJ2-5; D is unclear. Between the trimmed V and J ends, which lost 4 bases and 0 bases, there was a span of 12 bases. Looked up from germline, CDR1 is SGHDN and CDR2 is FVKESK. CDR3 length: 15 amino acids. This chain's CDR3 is CASSPKREYQETQYF. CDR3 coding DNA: TGTGCCAGCAGCCCGAAGAGAGAGTACCAAGAGACCCAGTACTTC.

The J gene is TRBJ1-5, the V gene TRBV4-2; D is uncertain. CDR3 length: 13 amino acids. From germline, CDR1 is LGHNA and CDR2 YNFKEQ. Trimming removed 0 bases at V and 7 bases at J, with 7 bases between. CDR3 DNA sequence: TGTGCCAGCAGCCAAGAACTGGGCCAGCCCCAGCATTTT. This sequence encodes CASSQELGQPQHF.

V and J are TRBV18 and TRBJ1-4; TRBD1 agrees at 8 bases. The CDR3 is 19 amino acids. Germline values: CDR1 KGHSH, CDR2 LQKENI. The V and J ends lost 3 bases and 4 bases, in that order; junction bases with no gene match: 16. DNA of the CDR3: TGTGCCAGCTCACCTCTACTGGAGGGGACAGGCACTATTAATGAAAAACTGTTTTTT. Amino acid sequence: CASSPLLEGTGTINEKLFF. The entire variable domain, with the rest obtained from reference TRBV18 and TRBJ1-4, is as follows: NAGVMQNPRHLVRRRGQEARLRCSPMKGHSHVYWYRQLPEEGLKFMVYLQKENIIDESGMPKERFSAEFPKEGPSILRIQQVVRGDSAAYFCASSPLLEGTGTINEKLFFGSGTQLSVL.

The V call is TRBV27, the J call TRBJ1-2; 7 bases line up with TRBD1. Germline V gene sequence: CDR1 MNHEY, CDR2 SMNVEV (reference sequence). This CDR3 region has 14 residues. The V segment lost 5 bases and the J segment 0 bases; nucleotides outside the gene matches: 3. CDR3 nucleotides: TGTGCCAGCAGTCCAGGACAGGCTAACTATGGCTACACCTTC. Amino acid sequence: CASSPGQANYGYTF.

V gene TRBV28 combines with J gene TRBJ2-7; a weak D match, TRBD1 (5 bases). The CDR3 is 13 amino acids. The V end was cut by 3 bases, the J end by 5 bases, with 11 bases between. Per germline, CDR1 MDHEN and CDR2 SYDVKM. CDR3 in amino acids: CASSFPRVNEQYF. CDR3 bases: TGTGCCAGCAGTTTCCCCAGGGTTAACGAGCAGTACTTC.

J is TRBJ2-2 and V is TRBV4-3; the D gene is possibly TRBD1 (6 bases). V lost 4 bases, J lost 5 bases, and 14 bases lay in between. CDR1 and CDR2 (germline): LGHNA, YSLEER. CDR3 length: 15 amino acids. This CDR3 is CASSPSNRVTGELFF. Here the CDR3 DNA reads TGCGCCAGCAGCCCCAGTAACAGGGTAACCGGGGAGCTGTTTTTT.

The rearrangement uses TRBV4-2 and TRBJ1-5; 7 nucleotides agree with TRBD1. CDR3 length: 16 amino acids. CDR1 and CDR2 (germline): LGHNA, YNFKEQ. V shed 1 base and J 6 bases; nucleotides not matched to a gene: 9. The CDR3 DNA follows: TGTGCCAGCAGCCAAGCCGGGACAGCCCGGGGTCAGCCCCAGCATTTT. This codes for CASSQAGTARGQPQHF.

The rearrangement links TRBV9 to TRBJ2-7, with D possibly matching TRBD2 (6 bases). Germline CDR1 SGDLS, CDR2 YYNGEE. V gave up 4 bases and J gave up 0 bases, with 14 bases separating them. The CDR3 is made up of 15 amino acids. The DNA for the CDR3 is TGTGCCAGCAGCAGCGGCGGGGCGAGCTCCTACGAGCAGTACTTC. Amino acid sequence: CASSSGGASSYEQYF. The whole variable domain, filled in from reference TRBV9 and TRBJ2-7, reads DSGVTQTPKHLITATGQRVTLRCSPRSGDLSVYWYQQSLDQGLQFLIQYYNGEERAKGNILERFSAQQFPDLHSELNLSSLELGDSALYFCASSSGGASSYEQYFGPGTRLTVT.

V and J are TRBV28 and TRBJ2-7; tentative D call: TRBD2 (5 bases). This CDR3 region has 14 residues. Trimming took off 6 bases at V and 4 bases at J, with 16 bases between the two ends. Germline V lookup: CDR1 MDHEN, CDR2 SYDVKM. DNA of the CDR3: TGTGCCAGCAGCCTTTTCGGAGGAGGTTACGAGCAGTACTTC. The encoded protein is CASSLFGGGYEQYF.

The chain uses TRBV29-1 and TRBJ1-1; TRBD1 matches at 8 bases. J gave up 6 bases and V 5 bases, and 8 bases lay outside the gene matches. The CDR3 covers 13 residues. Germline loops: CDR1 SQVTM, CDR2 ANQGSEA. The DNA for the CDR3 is TGCAGCGTTACCGAAGGGACAGGCCCTGAAGCTTTCTTT. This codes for CSVTEGTGPEAFF.

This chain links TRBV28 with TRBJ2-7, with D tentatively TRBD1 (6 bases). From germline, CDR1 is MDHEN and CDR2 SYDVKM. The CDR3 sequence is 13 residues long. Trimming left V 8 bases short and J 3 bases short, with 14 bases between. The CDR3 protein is CASGYRVNYEQYF. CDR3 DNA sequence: TGTGCCAGCGGCTACAGGGTGAACTACGAGCAGTACTTC.

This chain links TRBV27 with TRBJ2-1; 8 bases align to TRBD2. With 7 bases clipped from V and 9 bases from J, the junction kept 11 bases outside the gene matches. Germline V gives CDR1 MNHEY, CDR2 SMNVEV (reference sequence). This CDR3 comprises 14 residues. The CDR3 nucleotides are TGTGCCAGCAAATCAGGACTAGCTCTTTTTGAGCAGTTCTTC. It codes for CASKSGLALFEQFF.

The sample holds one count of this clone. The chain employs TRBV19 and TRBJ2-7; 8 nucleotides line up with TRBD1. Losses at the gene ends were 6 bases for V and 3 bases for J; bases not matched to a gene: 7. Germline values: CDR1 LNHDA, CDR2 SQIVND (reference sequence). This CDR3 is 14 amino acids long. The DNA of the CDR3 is TGTGCCAGTAGGGACAGGGAGAACGGCTACGAGCAGTACTTC. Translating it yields CASRDRENGYEQYF.

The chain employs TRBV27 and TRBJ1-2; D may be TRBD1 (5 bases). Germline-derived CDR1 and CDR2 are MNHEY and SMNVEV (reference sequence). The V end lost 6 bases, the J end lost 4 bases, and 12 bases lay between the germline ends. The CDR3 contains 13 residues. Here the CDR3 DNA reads TGTGCCAGCAGCGGCGGGGGGGGCTATGGCTACACCTTC. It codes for CASSGGGGYGYTF.

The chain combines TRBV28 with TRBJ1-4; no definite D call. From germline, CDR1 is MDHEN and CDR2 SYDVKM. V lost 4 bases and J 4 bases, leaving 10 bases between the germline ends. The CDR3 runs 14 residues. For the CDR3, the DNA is TGTGCCAGCAGTTCGTCCGGGGTTAATGAAAAACTGTTTTTT. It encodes CASSSSGVNEKLFF.

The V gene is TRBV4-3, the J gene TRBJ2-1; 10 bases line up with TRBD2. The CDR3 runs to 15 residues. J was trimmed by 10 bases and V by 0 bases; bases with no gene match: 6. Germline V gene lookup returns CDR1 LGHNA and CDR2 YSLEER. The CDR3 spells CASSQDRTSGLEQFF. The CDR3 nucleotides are TGCGCCAGCAGCCAAGATAGGACTAGCGGCTTAGAGCAGTTCTTC.

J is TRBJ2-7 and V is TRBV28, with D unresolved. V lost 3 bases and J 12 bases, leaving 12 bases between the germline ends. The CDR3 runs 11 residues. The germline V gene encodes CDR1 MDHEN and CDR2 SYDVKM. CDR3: CASSLSTGSYF. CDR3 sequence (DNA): TGTGCCAGCAGTTTGAGTACGGGTTCGTACTTC.

CDR3 in amino acids: CASSLAGFLKAPSTDTQYF. The CDR3 DNA reads TGTGCCAGCAGTTTGGCGGGGTTCCTAAAAGCCCCTAGCACAGATACGCAGTATTTT. V and J are TRBV28 and TRBJ2-3; perhaps TRBD2 as D (6 bases). Trimming cost V 3 bases and J 0 bases, with 22 bases left between them. The CDR3 spans 19 residues. Germline CDR1 and CDR2: MDHEN and SYDVKM.

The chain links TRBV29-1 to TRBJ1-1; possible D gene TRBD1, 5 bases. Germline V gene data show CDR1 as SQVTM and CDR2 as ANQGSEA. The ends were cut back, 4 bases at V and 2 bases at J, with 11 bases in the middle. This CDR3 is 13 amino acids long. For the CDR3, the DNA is TGCAGCGTTGTGTGGGGCATTAACACTGAAGCTTTCTTT. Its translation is CSVVWGINTEAFF.

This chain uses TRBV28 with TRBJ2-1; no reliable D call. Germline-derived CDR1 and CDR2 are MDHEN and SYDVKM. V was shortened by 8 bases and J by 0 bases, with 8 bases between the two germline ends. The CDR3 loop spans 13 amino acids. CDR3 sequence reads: CASELSSYNEQFF. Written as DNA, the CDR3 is TGTGCCAGCGAGTTGAGCTCCTACAATGAGCAGTTCTTC.